These T cell receptor beta chains were read from a single sample in a study of blood T cell repertoires in COVID-19. Sequenced by immunoSEQ multiplex PCR; TCRdb stores in-frame clones only, minus some. The sample consists of about 220,000 clones, roughly 84% of them appearing once. Sequenced input: peripheral blood. These receptors were taken from a man aged 45 to 65 who had recovered from COVID-19. Each CDR3 is given without its conserved first and last residue. The D gene is left open where the match is weak.

>TRBD2|TRBV28|TRBJ2-1
ASSFGGRSRNEQF
>TRBD2|TRBV6-5|TRBJ2-3
ASTGGGTTDTQY
>-|TRBV30|TRBJ1-5
AWTRGGGSQPQH
>-|TRBV6-6|TRBJ2-7
ASSYVGGSYEQY
>TRBD2|TRBV4-1|TRBJ2-3
ASSQDPGRGGREDTQY
>TRBD2|TRBV27|TRBJ2-1
ASSRTSGSRNEQF
>TRBD1|TRBV5-1|TRBJ2-5
ASREGGGTQY
>TRBD1|TRBV7-9|TRBJ1-5
ASSFAGTVNQPQH
>-|TRBV4-1|TRBJ2-6
ASSLSGTPSGANVLT
>-|TRBV5-4|TRBJ2-7
ASSLVGGYEQY
>TRBD1|TRBV19|TRBJ2-3
ASSMTGEGAQY
>TRBD1|TRBV7-6|TRBJ1-3
ASSADRRDSGNTIY
>-|TRBV28|TRBJ2-1
ASSLWAGEQF
>TRBD2|TRBV5-1|TRBJ2-1
ASSLVVAGGNEQF
>-|TRBV6-5|TRBJ2-7
ASSYSSGGPYEQY
>-|TRBV27|TRBJ2-7
ASSLAPSREQY
>-|TRBV5-5|TRBJ2-7
ASSLAGQPHYEQY
>TRBD1|TRBV6-6|TRBJ2-7
ASSYSGTGVYEQY
>-|TRBV21-1|TRBJ1-5
ASSGRQGSNQPQH
>-|TRBV11-3|TRBJ1-1
ASSLGGSNTEAF
>TRBD1|TRBV7-9|TRBJ2-7
ASSLGTGGNEQY
>-|TRBV3-1/TRBV3-2|TRBJ2-7
ASSPRWRLERRSYEQY
>-|TRBV19|TRBJ2-7
ASSDPGRVTQY
>-|TRBV28|TRBJ1-5
ASSSLRDQPQH
>-|TRBV10-1|TRBJ2-6
ASSLSGANVLT
>-|TRBV11-2|TRBJ2-3
ASSPAVTDTQY